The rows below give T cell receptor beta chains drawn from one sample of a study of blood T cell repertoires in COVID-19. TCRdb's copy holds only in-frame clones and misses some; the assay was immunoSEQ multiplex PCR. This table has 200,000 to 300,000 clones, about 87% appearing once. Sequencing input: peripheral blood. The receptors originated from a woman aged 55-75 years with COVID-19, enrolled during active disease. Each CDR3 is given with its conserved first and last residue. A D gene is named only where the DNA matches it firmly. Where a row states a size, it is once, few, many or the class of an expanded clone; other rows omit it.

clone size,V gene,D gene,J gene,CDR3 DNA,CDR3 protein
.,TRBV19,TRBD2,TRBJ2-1,TGTGCCAGTAGTGTTAGCGGGAGGGCCGATGATGAGCAGTTCTTC,CASSVSGRADDEQFF
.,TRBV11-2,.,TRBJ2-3,TGTGCCAGCAGCTTAGCTGGGGAGGACACAGATACGCAGTATTTT,CASSLAGEDTDTQYF
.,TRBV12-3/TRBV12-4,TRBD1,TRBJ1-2,TGTGCCAGCGCGACAGGGGGCTTGCGGGGCTACACCTTC,CASATGGLRGYTF
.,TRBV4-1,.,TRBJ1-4,TGCGCCAGCAGCCAGGCTAGAGGGGGAACTAATGAAAAACTGTTTTTT,CASSQARGGTNEKLFF
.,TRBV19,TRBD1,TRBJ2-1,TGTGCCAGTAGTATAGGGACAGGGGGACTCAATGAGCAGTTCTTC,CASSIGTGGLNEQFF
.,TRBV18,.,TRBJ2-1,TGTGCCAGCTCACCGTCTTCACCAGGGGGACTGAATGAGCAGTTCTTC,CASSPSSPGGLNEQFF
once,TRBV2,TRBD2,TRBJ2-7,TGTGCCAGCAGAAAGCGGGAGGGCCGGAGCGAGCAGTACTTC,CASRKREGRSEQYF
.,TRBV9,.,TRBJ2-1,TGTGCCAGCAGCGTGGCGGGACAGTACAATGAGCAGTTCTTC,CASSVAGQYNEQFF
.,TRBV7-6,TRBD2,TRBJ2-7,TGTGCCAGCAGCACGGGACTAGCGAAAACCTACGAGCAGTACTTC,CASSTGLAKTYEQYF
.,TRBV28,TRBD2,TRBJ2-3,TGTGCCAGCAGTTCCCCGCTAGCGGGGCATAGCACAGATACGCAGTATTTT,CASSSPLAGHSTDTQYF
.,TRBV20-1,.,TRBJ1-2,TGCAGTGCTAGTATGGGGGGGACTAACTATGGCTACACCTTC,CSASMGGTNYGYTF
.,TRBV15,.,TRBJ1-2,TGTGCCACCAGCAGAGACCGGGGGGGGTATGGCTACACCTTC,CATSRDRGGYGYTF
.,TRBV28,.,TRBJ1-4,TGTGCCAGTTCTACGTGGGGGGGCATGGATGAAAAACTGTTTTTT,CASSTWGGMDEKLFF
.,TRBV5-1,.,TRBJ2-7,TGCGCCAGCAGCTTGGCGGCGCAGGGGTACGAGCAGTACTTC,CASSLAAQGYEQYF
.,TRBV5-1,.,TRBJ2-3,TGCGCCAGCGGCATAAAAGATACGCAGTATTTT,CASGIKDTQYF
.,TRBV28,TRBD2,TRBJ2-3,TGTGCCAGCACCCATGGGACTAGCGGGAGGGCAGATACGCAGTATTTT,CASTHGTSGRADTQYF
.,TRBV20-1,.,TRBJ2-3,TGCAGTGCCAGTCTGGGGAGGGGGACAGATACGCAGTATTTT,CSASLGRGTDTQYF
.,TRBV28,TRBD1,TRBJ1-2,TGTGCCAGCAGTCCTTACAGGGGAACTAACTATGGCTACACCTTC,CASSPYRGTNYGYTF
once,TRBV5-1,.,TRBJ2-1,TGCGCCAGCAGCTTGGACCGGGAGAAGTCCTACAATGAGCAGTTCTTC,CASSLDREKSYNEQFF
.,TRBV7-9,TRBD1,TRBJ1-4,TGTGCCAGCAGCCTCGGACAGGTCGGTGAAAAACTGTTTTTT,CASSLGQVGEKLFF
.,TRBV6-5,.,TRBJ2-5,TGTGCCAGCAGTTTATGGGGGGGCGAAGAGACCCAGTACTTC,CASSLWGGEETQYF
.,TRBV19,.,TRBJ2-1,TGTGCCAGTAGTATATTTTCGGGCAGGAGGGCCTCCCATGAGCAGTTCTTC,CASSIFSGRRASHEQFF
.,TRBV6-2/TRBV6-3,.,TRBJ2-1,TGTGCCAGCACCCCGCCGGTAGGGGGACGGCGAAATGAGCAGTTCTTC,CASTPPVGGRRNEQFF
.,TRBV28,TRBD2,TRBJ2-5,TGTGCCAGCAGTTTTTTTTGGGATAGCGGGAGCGTCGGGACCCAGTACTTC,CASSFFWDSGSVGTQYF
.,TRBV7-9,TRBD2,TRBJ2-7,TGTGCCAGCAGCTTAGGAGTAGGGCTAGCGGGAACCTACGAGCAGTACTTC,CASSLGVGLAGTYEQYF
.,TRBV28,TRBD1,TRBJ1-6,TGTGCCAGCAGTCCCCGTGGCAGGGGGAATTCACCCCTCCACTTT,CASSPRGRGNSPLHF
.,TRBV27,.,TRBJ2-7,TGTGCCAGCAGTTTATCGAGGAGCTCCTACGAGCAGTACTTC,CASSLSRSSYEQYF
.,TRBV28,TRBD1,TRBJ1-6,TGTGCCAGCAGTTCAAGGACAGGGGAGTCATTT,CASSSRTGESF
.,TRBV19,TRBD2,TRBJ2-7,TGTGCCAGTAGTATTGGGGCGGCGGCGGGAGCCAGCTACGAGCAGTACTTC,CASSIGAAAGASYEQYF
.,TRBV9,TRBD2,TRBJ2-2,TGTGCCAGCAGCGTCCTAGCGGGAGTGACCGGGGAGCTGTTTTTT,CASSVLAGVTGELFF
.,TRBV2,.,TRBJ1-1,TGTGCCAGCAGTGAAGCCAGATATGAAGCTTTCTTT,CASSEARYEAFF
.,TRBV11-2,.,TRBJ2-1,TGTGCCAGCAGCTTAGAATTGTCGGCTGGGGCTGAGCAGTTCTTC,CASSLELSAGAEQFF
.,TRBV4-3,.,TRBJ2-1,TGCGCCAGCAGCCAAGATTGGGGGCAAGGCAGGTTGAATGAGCAGTTCTTC,CASSQDWGQGRLNEQFF
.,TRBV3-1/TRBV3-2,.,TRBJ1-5,TGTGCCAGCAGCCAAGCAAACAGTAATCAGCCCCAGCATTTT,CASSQANSNQPQHF
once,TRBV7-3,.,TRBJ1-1,TGTGCCAGCAGCCCTACTGGAGGCACTGAAGCTTTCTTT,CASSPTGGTEAFF
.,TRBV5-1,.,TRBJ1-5,TGCGCCAGCAGCCGCGACGGGGGAGATCAGCCCCAGCATTTT,CASSRDGGDQPQHF
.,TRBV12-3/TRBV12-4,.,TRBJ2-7,TGTGCCAGCAGTCGGGCGGGGTACGAGCAGTACTTC,CASSRAGYEQYF
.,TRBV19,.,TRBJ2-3,TGTGCCAGTACCCTGGGGACTGCTTCAGATACGCAGTATTTT,CASTLGTASDTQYF
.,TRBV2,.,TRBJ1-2,TGTGCCAGCAAGGCAGGGCCCAACGATGTCTATGGCTACACCTTC,CASKAGPNDVYGYTF
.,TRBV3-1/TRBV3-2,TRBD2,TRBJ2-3,TGTGCCAGCAGCCAAGCGGGAGGCGCAGATACGCAGTATTTT,CASSQAGGADTQYF
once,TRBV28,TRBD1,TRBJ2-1,TGTGCCAGCAGCAAAAGACCCGGGACAGGGGGCCGGGGGCGCAATGAGCAGTTCTTC,CASSKRPGTGGRGRNEQFF
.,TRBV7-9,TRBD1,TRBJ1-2,TGTGCCAGCAGCTTCGGAACAGGGGGCCTCTATGGCTACACCTTC,CASSFGTGGLYGYTF
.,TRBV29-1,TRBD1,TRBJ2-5,TGCAGCGTTGAGACCGGGACAGGGAATAAGGAGACCCAGTACTTC,CSVETGTGNKETQYF
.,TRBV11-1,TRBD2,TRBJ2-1,TGTGCCAGCAGCTTAGAGCCTAGCGGCAATGAGCAGTTCTTC,CASSLEPSGNEQFF